Following are 19 T cell receptor beta chains from one sample sequenced in a study of spatial heterogeneity in lung cancer. Time point given: sample taken at primary tumor resection. In each case, whole RNA from tumor, nontumor lung or frozen PBMC was sequenced unsorted. TCRdb re-called the 5' RACE reads through MiXCR, storing one row per CDR3 protein. The sample has about 36,000 distinct CDR3 sequences, 4% to 6% seen once. Sequenced here: PBMCs, sampled at surgery. All receptors derive from a female donor with early-stage non-small cell lung cancer.

This clonotype was counted between two and nine times. The V gene is TRBV18, the J gene TRBJ2-2; D is uncertain. Germline loops: CDR1 KGHSH, CDR2 LQKENI. Trimming stripped 3 bases from V and 5 bases from J, with 10 bases between. The length of the CDR3 is 14 residues. The CDR3 spells CASSPGSTTGELFF. CDR3 coding DNA: TGTGCCAGCTCACCCGGATCTACGACCGGGGAGCTGTTTTTT.

This clonotype was observed at least ten times. The chain is built from TRBV20-1 and TRBJ2-2, with TRBD2 matching 10 bases. Germline-derived CDR1 and CDR2 are DFQATT and SNEGSKA (reference sequence). This CDR3 is 15 amino acids long. J gave up 6 bases and V 3 bases, and 7 bases lay outside the gene matches. CDR3: CSASVLAGRAGELFF. The CDR3 DNA reads TGCAGTGCTAGTGTACTAGCGGGACGGGCCGGGGAGCTGTTTTTT.

This clonotype was counted many times. This rearrangement joins TRBV15 to TRBJ2-5; D gene unclear. Germline V lookup: CDR1 LNHNV, CDR2 YYDKDF (reference sequence). Trimming stripped 0 bases from V and 3 bases from J, with 11 bases between. This CDR3 comprises 15 residues. The CDR3 DNA reads TGTGCCACCAGCAGAGATCATGGAAATGAAGAGACCCAGTACTTC. This codes for CATSRDHGNEETQYF.

This clonotype was observed at least ten times. The chain joins TRBV11-2 to TRBJ1-2, with a possible D match to TRBD1 (5 bases). The CDR3 runs 12 residues. Deletions cut 5 bases from V and 5 bases from J, with 9 bases between. CDR1 is SGHAT, CDR2 FQNNGV, per germline. The CDR3 loop is CASSRGQYGYTF. The CDR3 DNA reads as TGTGCCAGCAGCCGTGGACAATATGGCTACACCTTC.

This clonotype turned up a few times. The genes are TRBV3-1 and TRBJ1-4, with TRBD1 as a possible D gene (5 bases). The V gene lost 8 bases and the J gene lost 5 bases, with 12 bases spanning the gap. CDR1 is LGHDT, CDR2 YNNKEL, per germline (reference sequence). The CDR3 covers 13 residues. CDR3 coding DNA: TGTGCCAGCCAGCGGGACTTCAATGAAAAACTGTTTTTT. As protein: CASQRDFNEKLFF.

This clonotype showed up just a few times. This chain's CDR3 is CASSLTSGDQPQHF. DNA for the CDR3: TGTGCCAGCAGTTTGACGTCGGGGGACCAGCCCCAGCATTTT. The V gene is TRBV28, the J gene TRBJ1-5, with a tentative D call TRBD1 (5 bases). V was clipped by 3 bases and J by 7 bases, with 13 bases between them. There are 14 residues in the CDR3. Germline V CDR1 and CDR2: MDHEN, SYDVKM.

This clonotype was seen once. This could be a read error, since a much larger clone is one nucleotide away. The chain has TRBV12-3 or TRBV12-4 and TRBJ2-7; D possibly matches TRBD1 or TRBD2 (5 bases each). This CDR3 spans 12 amino acids. The CDR3 DNA reads TGTGCCAGCAGGGGGACCTCTCCCGAGCTGTACTTC. Its protein product is CASRGTSPELYF.

This clonotype was seen at least ten times. This sequence joins TRBV28 and TRBJ2-3; unclear D gene. V lost 3 bases and J 3 bases, leaving 16 bases between the germline ends. The CDR3 is 16 amino acids. CDR1 and CDR2 (germline): MDHEN, SYDVKM. The CDR3 region is CASSFRDLRITDTQYF. In nucleotides, the CDR3 is TGTGCCAGCAGTTTTAGGGATTTGCGGATTACAGATACGCAGTATTTT.

The table lists this clonotype with a few counts. The J gene is TRBJ2-7, the V gene TRBV3-1, with TRBD1 as a possible D gene (7 bases). This CDR3 comprises 13 residues. With 3 bases removed from V and 7 bases from J, the gap between germline ends came to 13 bases. Germline V gene lookup returns CDR1 LGHDT and CDR2 YNNKEL (reference sequence). The CDR3 nucleotides are TGTGCCAGCAGCCAGTCGGCAGGGGGGGAGCAGTACTTC. Its translation is CASSQSAGGEQYF.

This clonotype was observed at least ten times. The V gene is TRBV6-2 or TRBV6-3, the J gene TRBJ2-2; the D gene is possibly TRBD2 (6 bases). With 5 bases removed from V and 7 bases from J, the gap between germline ends came to 14 bases. This CDR3 has 14 residues. Germline V lookup: CDR1 MNHEY, CDR2 SVGEGT. Written as DNA, the CDR3 is TGTGCCAGCAGTAAGGCGGGACCCCGCGGGGAGCTGTTTTTT. Translated, it gives CASSKAGPRGELFF.

This clonotype was seen only a few times. V usage is TRBV5-1 and J usage is TRBJ2-1; 10 bases align to TRBD2. Trimming took 0 bases from V and 0 from J; bases not matched to a gene: 3. This CDR3 spans 17 amino acids. Per the germline V gene, CDR1 is SGHRS and CDR2 is YFSETQ. CDR3 sequence reads: CASSLASGRDSYNEQFF. CDR3 DNA: TGCGCCAGCAGCTTGGCCAGCGGGAGGGACTCCTACAATGAGCAGTTCTTC.

This clonotype was counted at least ten times. The chain combines TRBV9 with TRBJ2-3, with TRBD2 matching 9 bases. Germline V gene lookup returns CDR1 SGDLS and CDR2 YYNGEE. The CDR3 runs to 17 residues. Trimming at V came to 2 bases and at J to 4 bases, leaving 11 bases not matched to a gene. The CDR3 loop is CASSVPRAGGPADTQYF. DNA for the CDR3: TGTGCCAGCAGCGTCCCGCGGGCGGGAGGGCCCGCAGATACGCAGTATTTT.

This clonotype appeared many times. The V gene is TRBV29-1, the J gene TRBJ1-1; 11 bases are shared with TRBD1. This CDR3 has 12 residues. Germline CDR1 reads SQVTM; CDR2 reads ANQGSEA. The J segment lost 4 bases and the V segment lost 7 bases, leaving 2 bases of the junction unmatched. In DNA, the CDR3 is TGCAGCGCAGGGACAGGGGGCACTGAAGCTTTCTTT. Protein sequence: CSAGTGGTEAFF. The whole variable domain, remainder taken from reference TRBV29-1 and TRBJ1-1, is SAVISQKPSRDICQRGTSLTIQCQVDSQVTMMFWYRQQPGQSLTLIATANQGSEATYESGFVIDKFPISRPNLTFSTLTVSNMSPEDSSIYLCSAGTGGTEAFFGQGTRLTVV.

This clonotype was seen more than once but under ten times. The DNA for the CDR3 is TGCAGTGCCAGCCGGCTAAACTACAATGAGCAGTTCTTC. This translates into CSASRLNYNEQFF. This chain connects TRBV20-1 to TRBJ2-1; the D is unclear. Germline-derived CDR1 and CDR2 are DFQATT and SNEGSKA (reference sequence). CDR3 length equals 13 residues. Between the trimmed V and J ends, which lost 6 bases and 3 bases, there was a span of 12 bases.

In this sample, this clonotype turned up many times. The chain has TRBV6-6 and TRBJ1-1; 9 bases fit TRBD1. The CDR3 has 14 amino acids. The V gene's germline CDR1 is MNHNY and CDR2 SVGAGI (reference sequence). V lost 7 bases and J lost 4; bases outside the gene matches: 7. The CDR3 nucleotides read TGTGCCAGCAACCCCAGACAGGGGGGCACTGAAGCTTTCTTT. Its translation: CASNPRQGGTEAFF.

In this sample, this clonotype turned up many times. The V call is TRBV29-1, the J call TRBJ2-5; TRBD2 is a possible D gene (6 bases). The V gene lost 3 bases and the J gene lost 9 bases, with 14 bases spanning the gap. The CDR3 extends over 12 amino acids. CDR1 and CDR2 (germline): SQVTM, ANQGSEA. The CDR3 loop is CSVDLSWGAQYF. The CDR3 DNA is TGCAGCGTTGATCTTTCATGGGGGGCCCAGTACTTC.

V gene TRBV5-1 combines with J gene TRBJ2-1, with TRBD2 identical over 10 bases. Germline loops: CDR1 SGHRS, CDR2 YFSETQ. This CDR3 comprises 15 residues. The junction had 7 bases not matched to a gene; V was cut back by 5 bases and J by 5 bases. CDR3 residues: CASSSLAGGDNEQFF. The CDR3 nucleotides read TGCGCCAGCAGTTCCTTAGCGGGGGGCGACAATGAGCAGTTCTTC.

This clonotype was seen ten or more times. This chain joins TRBV20-1 and TRBJ2-7; tentative D call: TRBD2 (5 bases). Trimming took off 0 bases at V and 7 bases at J, with 16 bases between the two ends. From germline, CDR1 is DFQATT and CDR2 SNEGSKA (reference sequence). CDR3 length equals 14 residues. As DNA, the CDR3 is TGCAGTGCTAGAGATCGGGTGGGAGTGAGGGAGCAGTACTTC. It yields the protein CSARDRVGVREQYF.

This clonotype was seen at least ten times. CDR3 protein: CATSRDEQGRYGYTF. CDR3 coding DNA: TGTGCCACCAGCAGAGATGAACAAGGGAGGTATGGCTACACCTTC. The chain recombines TRBV15 with TRBJ1-2; D gene ambiguous. Germline V gene sequence: CDR1 LNHNV, CDR2 YYDKDF (reference sequence). CDR3 length: 15 amino acids. V was pared by 0 bases and J by 5 bases, with 13 bases between.